This T cell receptor (beta chain) appears in the sequencing data of a study of human T cells and chemical hapten exposure. In regard to this clonotype: Its target is not known. Being one base from a much bigger clone, this may be a read error.

Findings and caveats of the study: The number of TCRs over 1 in 1000 frequency stayed unchanged after DPC.

Described time point: healthy volunteer bleed at 6 weeks. Whole blood, unfractionated, served as the material for total RNA extraction. Per germline, CDR1 MDHEN and CDR2 SYDVKM. CDR3 length: 13 residues. Trimming shortened V by 8 bases and J by 3 bases, and 14 bases separated the two germline ends. TCRdb re-derived calls from the RACE reads in MiXCR, one entry per CDR3 protein. The repertoire holds 35,000 to 50,000 distinct CDR3 sequences, with around 4% as singletons. The chain carries TRBV28 and TRBJ2-7; perhaps TRBD2 as D (5 bases). The source is a human donor in good health. Some clones in this sample may be carry-over from other donors' samples. Source material: whole blood. The chain's CDR3 is CASGEGRNYEQYF. For the CDR3, the DNA is TGTGCCAGCGGTGAGGGCAGAAACTACGAGCAGTACTTC.